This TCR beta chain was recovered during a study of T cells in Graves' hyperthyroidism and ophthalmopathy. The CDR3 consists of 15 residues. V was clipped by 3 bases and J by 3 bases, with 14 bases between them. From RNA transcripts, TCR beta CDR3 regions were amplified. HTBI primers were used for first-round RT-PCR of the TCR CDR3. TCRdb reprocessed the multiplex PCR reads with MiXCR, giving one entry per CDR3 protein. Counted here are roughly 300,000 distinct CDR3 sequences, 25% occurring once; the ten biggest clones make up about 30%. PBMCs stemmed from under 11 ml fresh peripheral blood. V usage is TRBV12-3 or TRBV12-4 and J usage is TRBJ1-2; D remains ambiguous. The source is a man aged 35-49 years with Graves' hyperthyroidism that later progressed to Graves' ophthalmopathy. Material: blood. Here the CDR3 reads CASSFGLTGDYGYTF. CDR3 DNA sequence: TGTGCCAGCAGTTTTGGATTGACCGGGGACTATGGCTACACCTTC.